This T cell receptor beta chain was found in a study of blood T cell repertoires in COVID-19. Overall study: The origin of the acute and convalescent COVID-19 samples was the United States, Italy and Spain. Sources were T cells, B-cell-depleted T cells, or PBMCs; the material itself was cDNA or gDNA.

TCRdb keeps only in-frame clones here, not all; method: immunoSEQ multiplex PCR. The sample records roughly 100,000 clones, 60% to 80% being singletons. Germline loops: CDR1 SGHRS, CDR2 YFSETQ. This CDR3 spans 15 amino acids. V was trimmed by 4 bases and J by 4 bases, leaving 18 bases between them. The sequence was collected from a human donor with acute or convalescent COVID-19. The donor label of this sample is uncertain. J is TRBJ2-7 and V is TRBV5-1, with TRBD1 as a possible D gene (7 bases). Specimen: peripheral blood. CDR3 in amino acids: CASSRLEGAAYEQYF. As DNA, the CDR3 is TGCGCCAGCAGCCGCTTGGAGGGGGCGGCATACGAGCAGTACTTC.